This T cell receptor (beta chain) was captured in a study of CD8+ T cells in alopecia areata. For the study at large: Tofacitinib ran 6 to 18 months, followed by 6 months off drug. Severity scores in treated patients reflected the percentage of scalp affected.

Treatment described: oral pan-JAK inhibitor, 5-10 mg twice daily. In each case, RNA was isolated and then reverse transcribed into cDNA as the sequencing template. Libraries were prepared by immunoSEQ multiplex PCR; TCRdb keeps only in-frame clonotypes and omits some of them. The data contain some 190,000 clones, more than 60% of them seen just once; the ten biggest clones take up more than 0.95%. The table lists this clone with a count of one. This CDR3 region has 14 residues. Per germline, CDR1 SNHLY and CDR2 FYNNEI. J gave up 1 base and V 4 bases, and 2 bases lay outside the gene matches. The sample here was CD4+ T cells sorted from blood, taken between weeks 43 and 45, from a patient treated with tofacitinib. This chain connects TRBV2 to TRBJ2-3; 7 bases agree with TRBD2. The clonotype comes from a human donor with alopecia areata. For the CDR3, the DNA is TGTGCCAGCAGTGGACTAGCCCGCACAGATACGCAGTATTTT. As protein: CASSGLARTDTQYF.